These 30 T cell receptor beta chains came from one sample sequenced in a study of blood T cell repertoires in COVID-19. Clones were sequenced by immunoSEQ multiplex PCR, and TCRdb holds only the in-frame ones, with some missing. The sample yields about 260,000 clones, 85% to 90% seen once. The material sequenced was PBMCs or T cells enriched from blood (not recorded which). These receptors all come from a man aged 50 to 59 who had been exposed to COVID-19.

J is TRBJ1-3 and V is TRBV9; unclear D gene. Deletions cut 0 bases from V and 4 bases from J, with 11 bases between. CDR1 is SGDLS and CDR2 is YYNGEE in the germline V gene. This CDR3 is 15 amino acids long. CDR3 DNA sequence: TGTGCCAGCAGCGTAGACAGCCACGGCGGAAACACCATATATTTT. This gives the protein CASSVDSHGGNTIYF.

The chain is built from TRBV19 and TRBJ1-5; TRBD1 is a possible D gene (5 bases). Trimming pared 7 bases from V and 4 bases from J, leaving 17 bases between. The germline V gene encodes CDR1 LNHDA and CDR2 SQIVND (reference sequence). The CDR3 contains 15 residues. The chain's CDR3 is CASIQGAGQNQPQHF. The CDR3 DNA is TGTGCCAGTATCCAAGGGGCAGGGCAGAATCAGCCCCAGCATTTT. Drawing the rest from reference TRBV19 and TRBJ1-5, the complete variable domain is DGGITQSPKYLFRKEGQNVTLSCEQNLNHDAMYWYRQDPGQGLRLIYYSQIVNDFQKGDIAEGYSVSREKKESFPLTVTSAQKNPTAFYLCASIQGAGQNQPQHFGDGTRLSIL.

This clone was counted a single time. The chain carries TRBV5-4 and TRBJ2-3; 12 bases line up with TRBD2. Germline assignment: CDR1 SGHNT and CDR2 YYREEE (reference sequence). The length of the CDR3 is 17 residues. Germline trimming cut 4 bases from V and 0 bases from J; bases unmatched to any gene: 6. The CDR3 is CASSIGLAGTSTDTQYF. The CDR3 nucleotides are TGTGCCAGCAGCATTGGACTAGCGGGAACTAGCACAGATACGCAGTATTTT.

This clone was picked up one time. V gene TRBV5-1 combines with J gene TRBJ2-7, with 13 bases that match TRBD2. The CDR3 is 19 amino acids. V shed 0 bases, J shed 3 bases, and the junction held 12 bases outside the gene matches. Germline CDR1 is SGHRS and CDR2 is YFSETQ. For the CDR3, the DNA is TGCGCCAGCAGCTTGGTACCGCCGGGACTAGCGGGACGGAGCTACGAGCAGTACGTC. Its translation is CASSLVPPGLAGRSYEQYV.

Worth noting for this clone: Other DNA sequences of this sample code for an identical CDR3. The V and J genes are TRBV28 and TRBJ1-6; 9 bases align to TRBD1. CDR3 length equals 15 residues. The V segment lost 4 bases and the J segment 10 bases; nucleotides outside the gene matches: 8. Germline CDR1 and CDR2: MDHEN and SYDVKM. The chain's CDR3 is CASSSSGTGNSPLHF. Here the CDR3 DNA reads TGTGCCAGCAGTTCCTCTGGGACAGGGAACTCACCCCTCCACTTT.

This clone came up once. The chain joins TRBV10-3 to TRBJ2-1; 9 bases map to TRBD2. The CDR3 is made up of 16 amino acids. Germline V gene data show CDR1 as ENHRY and CDR2 as SYGVKD. The trim removed 6 bases at V and 5 bases at J, leaving 11 bases unmatched. CDR3 loop: CAISPGKASGNNEQFF. The CDR3 nucleotides read TGTGCCATCAGCCCCGGCAAGGCTAGCGGGAACAATGAGCAGTTCTTC.

The rearrangement links TRBV6-5 to TRBJ1-2; 7 nucleotides agree with TRBD1. Germline V gene lookup returns CDR1 MNHEY and CDR2 SVGAGI. The CDR3 is 15 residues long. V shed 6 bases, J shed 0 bases, and the junction held 7 bases outside the gene matches. CDR3: CASRGQDRPNYGYTF. CDR3 in DNA: TGTGCCAGCAGAGGACAGGACAGACCTAACTATGGCTACACCTTC.

This clone was found a few times. Written as DNA, the CDR3 is TGTGCCAGCAGCCTAAGCGGGGGATCTTGGACTGAAGCTTTCTTT. This encodes CASSLSGGSWTEAFF. The chain joins TRBV9 to TRBJ1-1; TRBD1 is a possible D gene (5 bases). CDR1 SGDLS and CDR2 YYNGEE come from the germline V gene. Trimming took 4 bases from V and 5 from J, leaving 18 bases between them. The CDR3 covers 15 residues.

The V and J genes are TRBV2 and TRBJ1-6; TRBD1 agrees at 7 bases. The V segment lost 6 bases and the J segment 14 bases; nucleotides outside the gene matches: 4. This CDR3 comprises 11 residues. Germline lookup yields CDR1 SNHLY and CDR2 FYNNEI. CDR3 nucleotides: TGTGCCAGCAGGGACAGGTCGACCCTCCACTTT. It translates to CASRDRSTLHF. The full variable domain, rest sourced from reference TRBV2 and TRBJ1-6, is EPEVTQTPSHQVTQMGQEVILRCVPISNHLYFYWYRQILGQKVEFLVSFYNNEISEKSEIFDDQFSVERPDGSNFTLKIRSTKLEDSAMYFCASRDRSTLHFGNGTRLTVT.

This chain uses TRBV7-3 with TRBJ1-2; 7 nucleotides match TRBD1. The CDR3 has 13 amino acids. The ends lost 4 bases at V and 5 bases at J; junction bases unmatched: 4. Germline CDR1 and CDR2: SGHTA and FQGTGA. As DNA, the CDR3 is TGTGCCAGCAGCTCAGCAGGGGGTTATGGCTACACCTTC. The encoded protein is CASSSAGGYGYTF.

This rearrangement joins TRBV29-1 to TRBJ1-2; D might be TRBD1 (6 bases). The germline gives CDR1 SQVTM, CDR2 ANQGSEA. This CDR3 has 16 residues. V lost 6 bases to trimming and J lost 5 bases, with 25 bases between them. The DNA for the CDR3 is TGCAGCGTCGACGCTATTACACTACAGGGACGGTATGGCTACACCTTC. Translating gives CSVDAITLQGRYGYTF.

The rearrangement uses TRBV2 and TRBJ1-2; 8 bases align to TRBD1. This CDR3 is built from 12 residues. In germline, CDR1 is SNHLY, CDR2 FYNNEI. V was pared by 7 bases and J by 6 bases, with 4 bases of the junction left unmatched. CDR3: CASTDRDDGYTF. The CDR3 bases are TGTGCCAGCACGGACAGGGATGATGGCTACACCTTC. The variable domain in full, completed from reference TRBV2 and TRBJ1-2, reads EPEVTQTPSHQVTQMGQEVILRCVPISNHLYFYWYRQILGQKVEFLVSFYNNEISEKSEIFDDQFSVERPDGSNFTLKIRSTKLEDSAMYFCASTDRDDGYTFGSGTRLTVV.

This clone has only one observation. This chain connects TRBV7-2 to TRBJ1-1; D is uncertain. Per the germline V gene, CDR1 is SGHTA and CDR2 is FQGNSA. The CDR3 contains 12 residues. V was trimmed by 5 bases and J by 5 bases, leaving 9 bases between them. CDR3 region: CASSRTRTEAFF. The CDR3 DNA sequence: TGTGCCAGCAGCAGAACCAGGACTGAAGCTTTCTTT.

The chain links TRBV10-3 to TRBJ2-7; 9 nucleotides match TRBD1. Germline V lookup: CDR1 ENHRY, CDR2 SYGVKD. The trim removed 11 bases at V and 1 base at J, leaving 15 bases unmatched. This CDR3 region has 16 residues. CDR3 in DNA: TGTGCCGTTCAACAGGGGGCGGGTTCTGGTTCCTACGAGCAGTACTTC. Translated: CAVQQGAGSGSYEQYF.

The V call is TRBV7-9, the J call TRBJ1-5, with unresolved D. The germline gives CDR1 SEHNR, CDR2 FQNEAQ (reference sequence). The CDR3 consists of 13 residues. V dropped 2 bases and J dropped 1 base, with 3 bases sitting between them. CDR3 DNA: TGTGCCAGCAGCTTAACAAGCAATCAGCCCCAGCATTTT. The encoded protein is CASSLTSNQPQHF.

This clone was picked up a small number of times. The rearrangement joins TRBV5-4 to TRBJ2-7, with 7 bases lining up with TRBD1. The CDR3 is 13 residues long. The V gene's germline CDR1 is SGHNT and CDR2 YYREEE (reference sequence). Trimming at V came to 2 bases and at J to 2 bases, leaving 1 base not matched to a gene. The CDR3 DNA reads TGTGCCAGCAGCTTAACAGGGGCCTACGAGCAGTACGTC. Its translation: CASSLTGAYEQYV.

The chain joins TRBV18 to TRBJ1-6; 9 positions match TRBD1. Germline V lookup: CDR1 KGHSH, CDR2 LQKENI. The CDR3 consists of 15 residues. V shed 5 bases, J shed 8 bases, and the junction held 7 bases outside the gene matches. The CDR3 sequence is CASSSQGQGYSPLHF. The CDR3 DNA reads as TGTGCCAGCTCATCGCAGGGACAGGGCTATTCACCCCTCCACTTT.

The V call is TRBV28, the J call TRBJ1-2, with 8 bases aligning to TRBD1. V trimming: 8 bases; J trimming: 6 bases; junction bases outside the gene matches: 11. The germline V gene has CDR1 MDHEN and CDR2 SYDVKM. The CDR3 totals 14 residues. CDR3 region: CASRTPGGDNGYTF. For the CDR3, the DNA is TGTGCCAGCCGAACACCAGGGGGCGACAATGGCTACACCTTC.

J is TRBJ1-2 and V is TRBV5-4, with TRBD1 matching over 9 bases. V gave up 4 bases and J gave up 7 bases; unmatched junction bases: 11. The germline gives CDR1 SGHNT, CDR2 YYREEE (reference sequence). CDR3 length: 15 amino acids. The CDR3 sequence is CASSTRPGTGSGYTF. The CDR3 DNA sequence: TGTGCCAGCAGCACACGACCCGGGACAGGGTCTGGCTACACCTTC.

CDR3 amino acids: CASSEYWNTEAFF. In DNA, the CDR3 is TGTGCCAGCAGTGAATATTGGAACACTGAAGCTTTCTTT. J is TRBJ1-1 and V is TRBV6-1; D unclear. The CDR3 runs to 13 residues. Germline V gives CDR1 MNHNS, CDR2 SASEGT. V lost 2 bases to trimming and J lost 1 base, with 5 bases between them.

The V and J genes are TRBV11-2 and TRBJ2-7; 7 nucleotides match TRBD1. The germline CDR1 and CDR2 sequences are SGHAT and FQNNGV. After removal of 6 bases from V and 3 bases from J, the junction contained 8 bases not matched to a gene. This CDR3 has 14 amino acids. This CDR3 is CASRRTGTNYEQYF. As DNA, the CDR3 is TGTGCCAGCAGACGGACAGGTACAAACTACGAGCAGTACTTC.

Regarding this clone: A junction boundary mismatches the germline segment, possibly from a read error. The chain recombines TRBV7-7 with TRBJ1-1, with D uncertain. The CDR3 has 13 residues. Germline V gene sequence: CDR1 SSHAT, CDR2 FNYEAQ (reference sequence). This chain's CDR3 is CASSLREETEAFF. For the CDR3, the DNA is TGTGCTAGCAGCTTGAGGGAGGAGACTGAAGCTTTCTTT.

The J gene is TRBJ1-2, the V gene TRBV5-1, with D possibly TRBD1 on 6 matching bases. Trimming shortened V by 4 bases and J by 3 bases, and 16 bases separated the two germline ends. CDR3 size: 15 residues. Germline values: CDR1 SGHRS, CDR2 YFSETQ. CDR3 nucleotide sequence: TGCGCCAGCAGCCCCGAGGGGGTGGCCCACTATGGCTACACCTTC. This encodes CASSPEGVAHYGYTF.

The chain links TRBV11-1 to TRBJ1-6, with TRBD1 identical over 7 bases. The J segment lost 9 bases and the V segment lost 6 bases, leaving 11 bases of the junction unmatched. This CDR3 contains 15 residues. CDR1 and CDR2 (germline): SGHAT, FQDESV (reference sequence). The CDR3 DNA reads TGTGCCAGCAGTCTCGGACAGGCTGGCGGTTCACCCCTCCACTTT. Protein product: CASSLGQAGGSPLHF.

This chain joins TRBV11-2 and TRBJ2-5; 8 positions match TRBD2. CDR1 and CDR2 from the germline V gene are SGHAT and FQNNGV. CDR3 length: 15 residues. With 2 bases clipped from V and 1 base from J, the junction kept 3 bases outside the gene matches. CDR3 loop: CASSLTAGGQETQYF. The DNA for the CDR3 is TGTGCCAGCAGCTTAACGGCGGGGGGCCAAGAGACCCAGTACTTC.

This clone was observed once. The CDR3 here is CASSPPRVGGTMNTEAFF. DNA for the CDR3: TGTGCCAGCAGCCCTCCCCGGGTGGGGGGTACTATGAACACTGAAGCTTTCTTT. V gene TRBV9 combines with J gene TRBJ1-1; D possibly corresponds to TRBD1 (5 bases). This CDR3 has 18 residues. V was pared by 4 bases and J by 0 bases, with 22 bases between. The germline V gene has CDR1 SGDLS and CDR2 YYNGEE.

V and J are TRBV14 and TRBJ1-2, with TRBD1 matching 7 bases. Trimming took 1 base from V and 1 from J; bases not matched to a gene: 3. The CDR3 contains 15 residues. Germline V gene lookup returns CDR1 SGHDN and CDR2 FVKESK. CDR3 loop: CASSQAGQVNYGYTF. In DNA, the CDR3 is TGTGCCAGCAGCCAAGCCGGACAGGTTAACTATGGCTACACCTTC.

The J gene is TRBJ1-1, the V gene TRBV11-2; 8 nucleotides line up with TRBD1. The CDR3 has 14 residues. V lost 4 bases to trimming and J lost 1 base; unmatched junction nucleotides: 2. Germline CDR1 SGHAT, CDR2 FQNNGV. CDR3: CASSSQGANTEAFF. The CDR3 DNA follows: TGTGCCAGCAGCTCGCAGGGGGCGAACACTGAAGCTTTCTTT.

The genes are TRBV28 and TRBJ2-1; TRBD1 matches 10 bases. CDR3 length equals 17 residues. The germline CDR1 and CDR2 sequences are MDHEN and SYDVKM. J lost 7 bases, V lost 2 bases, and 11 bases had no gene match. As DNA, the CDR3 is TGTGCCAGCAGTTTAAGTAGATGGGGACAGGGGAAAAATGAGCAGTTCTTC. Translating gives CASSLSRWGQGKNEQFF.

The V and J genes are TRBV7-8 and TRBJ2-7, with TRBD2 matching over 8 bases. Germline lookup yields CDR1 SGHVS and CDR2 FQNEAQ. V shed 5 bases and J 3 bases; nucleotides not matched to a gene: 9. The CDR3 contains 15 residues. CDR3 in amino acids: CASSRISGESYEQYF. In nucleotides, the CDR3 is TGTGCCAGCAGCCGAATTAGCGGGGAAAGCTACGAGCAGTACTTC.